These 21 T cell receptor beta chains share one sample of origin, sequenced in a study of shared clonotypes between healthy human individuals. The table came from immunoSEQ multiplex PCR; TCRdb's copy has only in-frame clones and leaves some out. This table has approximately 2.3 million clones, 85% to 95% appearing once. The sample consisted of naive CD4+ T cells from PBMCs. Subset meaning: CD45RA+ positively selected. The receptors originated from a man younger than 35 in good health. Some clones in this sample may be carry-over from other donors' samples.

This chain uses TRBV28 with TRBJ1-5; 11 positions agree with TRBD1. CDR1 is MDHEN, CDR2 SYDVKM, per germline. Trimming at V came to 3 bases and at J to 3 bases, leaving 4 bases not matched to a gene. There are 16 residues in the CDR3. The chain's CDR3 is CASSLDRGRFNQPQHF. The CDR3 nucleotides read TGTGCCAGCAGTTTGGACAGGGGGCGATTCAATCAGCCCCAGCATTTT. The full variable domain, its missing parts supplied by reference TRBV28 and TRBJ1-5, is DVKVTQSSRYLVKRTGEKVFLECVQDMDHENMFWYRQDPGLGLRLIYFSYDVKMKEKGDIPEGYSVSREKKERFSLILESASTNQTSMYLCASSLDRGRFNQPQHFGDGTRLSIL.

This clone was found once. In nucleotides, the CDR3 is TGTGCCACCAGCAGAGGGGGGACAGGGGGCCACAATGAGCAGTTCTTC. Encoded protein: CATSRGGTGGHNEQFF. This chain uses TRBV15 with TRBJ2-1; 12 bases are a match to TRBD1. This CDR3 has 16 amino acids. Germline CDR1 and CDR2: LNHNV and YYDKDF (reference sequence). V gave up 1 base and J gave up 5 bases; unmatched junction bases: 3.

The chain employs TRBV6-1 and TRBJ2-1; 14 nucleotides agree with TRBD2. Germline CDR1 MNHNS, CDR2 SASEGT. The CDR3 runs to 16 residues. J was trimmed by 1 base and V by 4 bases; bases with no gene match: 0. CDR3 DNA sequence: TGTGCCAGCAGTGGGACTAGCGGGAGGTCCTACAATGAGCAGTTCTTC. It is translated as CASSGTSGRSYNEQFF.

The rearrangement joins TRBV2 to TRBJ2-7; 8 bases fit TRBD1. Germline CDR1 is SNHLY and CDR2 is FYNNEI. The CDR3 is made up of 14 amino acids. The J segment lost 5 bases and the V segment lost 8 bases, leaving 11 bases of the junction unmatched. For the CDR3, the DNA is TGTGCCAGCCTGGCCGGGCAGGGGGCAAACGAGCAGTACTTC. Residues: CASLAGQGANEQYF.

The DNA for the CDR3 is TGTGCCAGCAGCTCTCATAGTCGAGGTTTGTACTTC. Translating gives CASSSHSRGLYF. The J gene is TRBJ2-7, the V gene TRBV2; D not certain. Trimming took 6 bases from V and 12 from J, leaving 18 bases between them. The germline gives CDR1 SNHLY, CDR2 FYNNEI. CDR3 length: 12 amino acids.

The chain employs TRBV29-1 and TRBJ1-3, with D unresolved. Per germline, CDR1 SQVTM and CDR2 ANQGSEA. The length of the CDR3 is 14 residues. The V end was cut by 3 bases, the J end by 7 bases, with 16 bases between. CDR3 protein: CSVEYPARRNTIYF. CDR3 DNA: TGCAGCGTTGAGTACCCAGCACGTCGGAACACCATATATTTT.

This clone has a single count. The chain is built from TRBV2 and TRBJ2-7, with D possibly matching TRBD1 (5 bases). Germline CDR1 and CDR2: SNHLY and FYNNEI. The CDR3 has 13 amino acids. Between the trimmed V and J ends, which lost 7 bases and 7 bases, there was a span of 17 bases. CDR3 in amino acids: CASTRTPYEEQYF. In nucleotides, the CDR3 is TGTGCCAGCACCAGGACACCCTACGAGGAGCAGTACTTC.

The chain is built from TRBV4-1 and TRBJ1-2; the match to TRBD1 covers 8 bases. Germline values: CDR1 MGHRA, CDR2 YSYEKL. This CDR3 region has 13 residues. V shed 4 bases, J shed 4 bases, and the junction held 2 bases outside the gene matches. This CDR3 reads CASSLDRAYGYTF. CDR3 bases: TGCGCCAGCAGCCTGGACAGGGCCTATGGCTACACCTTC.

V gene TRBV6-5 combines with J gene TRBJ2-7; a possible D gene is TRBD1 (5 bases). The CDR3 spans 15 residues. V was cut by 2 bases and J by 3 bases, with 14 bases left in between. The germline V gene encodes CDR1 MNHEY and CDR2 SVGAGI. The CDR3 region has the DNA TGTGCCAGCAGTTACGGGGCATCTTCCCACTACGAGCAGTACTTC. This gives the protein CASSYGASSHYEQYF.

The chain carries TRBV30 and TRBJ1-5, with D tentatively TRBD1 (5 bases). Germline CDR1 GTSNPN, CDR2 SVGIG (reference sequence). V lost 1 base to trimming and J lost 7 bases, with 14 bases between them. This CDR3 is built from 14 residues. CDR3 sequence reads: CAWSAYRGEQPQHF. CDR3 bases: TGTGCCTGGAGTGCCTACAGAGGGGAACAGCCCCAGCATTTT. The full variable domain, rest sourced from reference TRBV30 and TRBJ1-5, is SQTIHQWPATLVQPVGSPLSLECTVEGTSNPNLYWYRQAAGRGLQLLFYSVGIGQISSEVPQNLSASRPQDRQFILSSKKLLLSDSGFYLCAWSAYRGEQPQHFGDGTRLSIL.

V gene TRBV7-9 combines with J gene TRBJ2-3, with unresolved D. The CDR3 consists of 16 residues. CDR1 SEHNR and CDR2 FQNEAQ come from the germline V gene (reference sequence). V lost 0 bases, J lost 4 bases, and 14 bases lay in between. CDR3 DNA sequence: TGTGCCAGCAGCTTAGCGGGTAGGCCCTTGGCAGATACGCAGTATTTT. Translation gives CASSLAGRPLADTQYF. The full variable domain, with the rest looked up from reference TRBV7-9 and TRBJ2-3, is DTGVSQNPRHKITKRGQNVTFRCDPISEHNRLYWYRQTLGQGPEFLTYFQNEAQLEKSRLLSDRFSAERPKGSFSTLEIQRTEQGDSAMYLCASSLAGRPLADTQYFGPGTRLTVL.

V gene TRBV5-4 combines with J gene TRBJ2-1; D is perhaps TRBD1 (6 bases). This CDR3 region has 15 residues. The germline V and J ends were trimmed by 2 bases and 0 bases, with 9 bases remaining between them. Per the germline V gene, CDR1 is SGHNT and CDR2 is YYREEE (reference sequence). The CDR3 nucleotides read TGTGCCAGCAGCTTCGGACAGAACTCCTACAATGAGCAGTTCTTC. It translates to CASSFGQNSYNEQFF.

The CDR3 reads CASRNGRMNTEAFF. In DNA form, the CDR3 reads TGTGCCAGCAGAAACGGACGGATGAACACTGAAGCTTTCTTT. V is TRBV27 and J is TRBJ1-1; no firm D call. The CDR3 runs 14 residues. From germline, CDR1 is MNHEY and CDR2 SMNVEV (reference sequence). V was pared by 6 bases and J by 0 bases, with 11 bases between.

J is TRBJ2-7 and V is TRBV5-4, with TRBD2 identical over 10 bases. The CDR3 covers 16 residues. CDR1 SGHNT and CDR2 YYREEE come from the germline V gene (reference sequence). V lost 0 bases and J lost 4; bases outside the gene matches: 7. CDR3 region: CASSLVSSGRGYEQYF. CDR3 coding DNA: TGTGCCAGCAGCTTGGTGTCTAGCGGGAGAGGGTACGAGCAGTACTTC.

In this sample, this clone turned up a few times. The chain has TRBV7-2 and TRBJ2-3; 9 bases line up with TRBD2. J lost 1 base, V lost 5 bases, and 4 bases had no gene match. This CDR3 has 15 amino acids. Germline V CDR1 and CDR2: SGHTA, FQGNSA. The CDR3 nucleotides are TGTGCCAGCAGCCCGTGGACTAGCGGCACAGATACGCAGTATTTT. Protein: CASSPWTSGTDTQYF.

The rearrangement joins TRBV28 to TRBJ1-1; D remains unclear. CDR3 size: 13 residues. Germline loops: CDR1 MDHEN, CDR2 SYDVKM. V lost 5 bases and J lost 4, with 11 bases in between. CDR3 protein: CASSNIRATEAFF. The CDR3 DNA is TGTGCCAGCAGTAATATCCGTGCCACTGAAGCTTTCTTT.

This clone was counted once. The rearrangement links TRBV11-2 to TRBJ2-2, with 7 bases that match TRBD2. The CDR3 consists of 17 residues. The J segment lost 5 bases and the V segment lost 7 bases, leaving 16 bases of the junction unmatched. Germline V gene lookup returns CDR1 SGHAT and CDR2 FQNNGV. CDR3 DNA sequence: TGTGCCAGCACCAATTCTCCCCGGTGGGGGGGGACCGGGGAGCTGTTTTTT. As protein: CASTNSPRWGGTGELFF.

J is TRBJ2-6 and V is TRBV7-9, with D uncertain. This CDR3 spans 17 amino acids. Germline V gene data show CDR1 as SEHNR and CDR2 as FQNEAQ (reference sequence). The V and J ends lost 3 bases and 2 bases respectively, with 14 bases between them. This CDR3 reads CASSLGRLRPGANVLTF. As DNA, the CDR3 is TGTGCCAGCAGCTTGGGTCGACTGAGGCCTGGGGCCAACGTCCTGACTTTC.

V usage is TRBV5-4 and J usage is TRBJ2-5, with D unresolved. V was trimmed by 0 bases and J by 4 bases, leaving 16 bases between them. CDR3 length: 16 amino acids. The germline gives CDR1 SGHNT, CDR2 YYREEE (reference sequence). Here the CDR3 DNA reads TGTGCCAGCAGCTTGGGTGGTATCCCCGCAAGAGAGACCCAGTACTTC. Protein product: CASSLGGIPARETQYF.

This rearrangement joins TRBV5-1 to TRBJ2-1; 15 positions match TRBD2. There are 20 residues in the CDR3. Germline V gene sequence: CDR1 SGHRS, CDR2 YFSETQ. V dropped 4 bases and J dropped 3; count of bases not matched to a gene: 14. This chain's CDR3 is CASSVLPGLAGGQNYNEQFF. The CDR3 DNA follows: TGCGCCAGCAGCGTACTACCGGGACTAGCGGGAGGCCAGAACTACAATGAGCAGTTCTTC.

The chain links TRBV5-1 to TRBJ2-1; TRBD2 aligns across 11 bases. Germline trimming cut 3 bases from V and 6 bases from J; bases unmatched to any gene: 5. The CDR3 covers 15 residues. Germline V gene data show CDR1 as SGHRS and CDR2 as YFSETQ. CDR3 nucleotide sequence: TGCGCCAGCAGCTGGGGACTAGCGGATAGCAATGAGCAGTTCTTC. Translating it yields CASSWGLADSNEQFF.